The rows below give T cell receptor beta chains drawn from one sample of a study of radiotherapy plus CTLA-4 blockade in lung cancer. Data came from immunoSEQ multiplex PCR; TCRdb stores just in-frame clones and leaves some out. The sample has 56,000 or so clones, roughly three quarters seen once. The sample here was peripheral blood, taken from a patient treated with radiotherapy plus ipilimumab. The receptors stem from a human donor with non-small cell lung cancer who had a partial response to radiotherapy plus ipilimumab. CDR3s include the opening cysteine and the closing phenylalanine or tryptophan. The D gene is left open where the match is weak. Some rows have no size entry. The others give once, few or many, or a class for an expanded clone.

CDR3 length,V gene,D gene,clone size,J gene,CDR3 protein,CDR3 DNA
13,TRBV5-8,.,.,TRBJ1-2,CASSSLLEGGYTF,TGTGCCAGCAGCTCACTTTTGGAGGGTGGCTACACCTTC
15,TRBV28,.,.,TRBJ1-5,CASSSAGASGQPQHF,TGTGCCAGCAGTTCAGCGGGAGCGTCCGGTCAGCCCCAGCATTTT
17,TRBV5-8,TRBD2,.,TRBJ2-5,CASSSGTSGGVRETQYF,TGTGCCAGCAGCTCCGGGACTAGCGGGGGGGTGAGAGAGACCCAGTACTTC
17,TRBV4-1,TRBD2,.,TRBJ2-4,CASSHLTSGGTKNIQYF,TGCGCCAGCAGCCATCTTACTAGCGGGGGGACCAAAAACATTCAGTACTTC
15,TRBV19,.,once,TRBJ1-3,CASSIGRSSGNTIYF,TGTGCCAGTAGTATAGGACGGAGCTCTGGAAACACCATATATTTT
18,TRBV7-7,TRBD1,.,TRBJ2-2,CASSSGMTGGTNTGELFF,TGTGCCAGCAGCTCGGGGATGACAGGGGGAACGAACACCGGGGAGCTGTTTTTT
17,TRBV7-3,TRBD2,.,TRBJ2-1,CASSSGTSEKPYNEQFF,TGTGCCAGCAGCAGCGGGACTAGCGAGAAACCTTACAATGAGCAGTTCTTC
15,TRBV5-1,.,.,TRBJ1-1,CASSPRSGGITEAFF,TGCGCCAGCAGCCCCCGAAGCGGGGGTATCACTGAAGCTTTCTTT
14,TRBV28,TRBD1,.,TRBJ2-3,CASSRQGQTDTQYF,TGTGCCAGCAGTAGACAGGGACAGACAGATACGCAGTATTTT
16,TRBV27,TRBD2,.,TRBJ2-1,CASTQGLAGGNNEQFF,TGTGCCAGCACCCAAGGACTAGCGGGGGGGAACAATGAGCAGTTCTTC
15,TRBV4-3,TRBD2,few,TRBJ2-7,CASSPGLAAAYEQYF,TGCGCCAGCAGCCCTGGACTAGCGGCAGCCTACGAGCAGTACTTC
16,TRBV18,TRBD2,.,TRBJ2-7,CASSPPPSGISYEQYF,TGTGCCAGCTCACCACCTCCTAGCGGAATATCCTACGAGCAGTACTTC
14,TRBV5-1,.,few,TRBJ2-2,CASSLQGFTGELFF,TGCGCCAGCAGCTTGCAGGGTTTCACCGGGGAGCTGTTTTTT
13,TRBV7-6,.,.,TRBJ2-5,CASSTVLQETQYF,TGTGCCAGCAGCACGGTTCTTCAAGAGACCCAGTACTTC
13,TRBV19,.,.,TRBJ1-6,CASSISLFLPLHF,TGTGCCAGTAGTATTTCCCTATTTTTACCCCTCCACTTT
16,TRBV5-1,.,.,TRBJ2-2,CASSAQGSTNTGELFF,TGCGCCAGCAGCGCCCAGGGGTCCACGAACACCGGGGAGCTGTTTTTT
13,TRBV6-1,TRBD1,.,TRBJ1-2,CASSGTGGYGYTF,TGTGCCAGCAGTGGGACAGGGGGGTATGGCTACACCTTC
15,TRBV9,.,few,TRBJ2-7,CASSVAVGLTYEQYF,TGTGCCAGCAGCGTAGCTGTGGGACTGACCTACGAGCAGTACTTC
15,TRBV7-2,.,.,TRBJ2-2,CASSLVPRGTGELFF,TGTGCCAGCAGCTTAGTACCCCGGGGCACCGGGGAGCTGTTTTTT
15,TRBV5-1,TRBD2,.,TRBJ2-3,CASSWTSGGTDTQYF,TGCGCCAGCAGCTGGACTAGCGGGGGAACAGATACGCAGTATTTT
13,TRBV19,TRBD1,once,TRBJ1-2,CASSPGTGYGYTF,TGTGCCAGTAGTCCCGGGACAGGCTATGGCTACACCTTC
17,TRBV5-1,TRBD1,once,TRBJ2-5,CAIQPPPDRGLKETQYF,TGCGCCATCCAACCGCCCCCCGACAGGGGGTTGAAAGAGACCCAGTACTTC
15,TRBV9,TRBD1,.,TRBJ2-2,CASSDPGQGAGELFF,TGTGCCAGCAGCGACCCGGGACAGGGGGCCGGGGAGCTGTTTTTT
13,TRBV11-3,.,.,TRBJ1-1,CASSQDMNTEAFF,TGTGCCAGCAGCCAGGACATGAACACTGAAGCTTTCTTT
15,TRBV7-9,TRBD1,.,TRBJ2-1,CASTDPDRAYNEQFF,TGTGCCAGCACAGACCCGGACAGGGCCTACAATGAGCAGTTCTTC
15,TRBV7-3,.,few,TRBJ1-5,CASSSMGSSNQPQHF,TGTGCCAGCAGCTCCATGGGGAGTAGCAATCAGCCCCAGCATTTT
15,TRBV5-6,TRBD1,few,TRBJ1-1,CASSRDPTGYTEAFF,TGTGCCAGCAGCCGCGACCCGACAGGGTACACTGAAGCTTTCTTT
15,TRBV4-3,.,.,TRBJ2-1,CASSQDRWPYNEQFF,TGCGCCAGCAGCCAAGATCGCTGGCCCTACAATGAGCAGTTCTTC
14,TRBV4-1,.,once,TRBJ1-2,CASSPYSVPLRPAF,TGCGCCAGCAGCCCGTATTCCGTACCACTAAGGCCCGCCTTC
15,TRBV27,.,.,TRBJ2-7,CASSLKASEYYEQYF,TGTGCCAGCAGTTTAAAGGCTAGCGAATACTACGAGCAGTACTTC
15,TRBV15,.,.,TRBJ1-5,CATSGHRESNQPQHF,TGTGCCACCAGCGGGCACAGGGAAAGCAATCAGCCCCAGCATTTT
14,TRBV11-2,.,few,TRBJ2-7,CASSLDAGSYEQYF,TGTGCCAGCAGCTTAGATGCAGGTTCCTACGAGCAGTACTTC
15,TRBV13,TRBD1,.,TRBJ1-1,CASSLGKGAYTEAFF,TGTGCCAGCAGCTTAGGAAAGGGGGCTTACACTGAAGCTTTCTTT
14,TRBV6-4,TRBD2,.,TRBJ2-1,CASSPGLAASEQFF,TGTGCCAGCAGCCCGGGACTAGCGGCCTCCGAGCAGTTCTTC
13,TRBV7-6,.,.,TRBJ1-5,CASSSRGDQPQHF,TGTGCCAGCAGCTCCCGGGGGGATCAGCCCCAGCATTTT
15,TRBV5-1,.,.,TRBJ1-3,CASSPMTGSGNTIYF,TGCGCCAGCAGCCCGATGACAGGATCTGGAAACACCATATATTTT
15,TRBV7-9,TRBD2,.,TRBJ2-3,CASTVGLAGTDTQYF,TGTGCCAGCACCGTGGGACTAGCGGGCACAGATACGCAGTATTTT
17,TRBV9,TRBD1,.,TRBJ2-1,CASSDHRGRSSYNEQFF,TGTGCCAGCAGCGACCACAGGGGACGGAGCTCCTACAATGAGCAGTTCTTC
17,TRBV25-1,TRBD1,.,TRBJ1-3,CASSVPTGGISGNTIYF,TGTGCCAGCAGTGTTCCTACAGGGGGCATCTCTGGAAACACCATATATTTT
16,TRBV6-1,TRBD1,.,TRBJ1-5,CASSESGGHSNQPQHF,TGTGCCAGCAGTGAATCAGGGGGGCATAGCAATCAGCCCCAGCATTTT
15,TRBV7-6,TRBD1,.,TRBJ1-4,CASRRYQGANEKLFF,TGTGCCAGCAGACGATATCAGGGGGCTAATGAAAAACTGTTTTTT